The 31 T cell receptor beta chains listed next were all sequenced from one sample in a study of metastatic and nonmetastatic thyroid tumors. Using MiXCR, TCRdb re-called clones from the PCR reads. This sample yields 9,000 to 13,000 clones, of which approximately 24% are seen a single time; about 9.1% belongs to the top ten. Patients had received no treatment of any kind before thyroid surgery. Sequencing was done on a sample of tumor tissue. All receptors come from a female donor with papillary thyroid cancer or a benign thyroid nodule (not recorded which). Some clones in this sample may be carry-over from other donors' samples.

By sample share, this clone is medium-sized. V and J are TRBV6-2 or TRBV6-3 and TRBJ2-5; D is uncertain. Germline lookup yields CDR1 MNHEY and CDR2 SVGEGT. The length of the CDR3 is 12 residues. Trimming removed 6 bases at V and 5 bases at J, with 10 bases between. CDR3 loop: CASSPLGETQYF. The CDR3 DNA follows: TGTGCCAGCAGCCCGCTCGGGGAGACCCAGTACTTC.

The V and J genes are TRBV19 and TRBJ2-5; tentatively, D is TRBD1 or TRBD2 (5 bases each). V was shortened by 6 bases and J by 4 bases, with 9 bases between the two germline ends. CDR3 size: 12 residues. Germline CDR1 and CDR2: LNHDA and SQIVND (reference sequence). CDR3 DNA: TGTGCCAGTAGCCGGGACGGAGAGACCCAGTACTTC. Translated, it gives CASSRDGETQYF. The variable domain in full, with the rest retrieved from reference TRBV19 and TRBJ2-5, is DGGITQSPKYLFRKEGQNVTLSCEQNLNHDAMYWYRQDPGQGLRLIYYSQIVNDFQKGDIAEGYSVSREKKESFPLTVTSAQKNPTAFYLCASSRDGETQYFGPGTRLLVL.

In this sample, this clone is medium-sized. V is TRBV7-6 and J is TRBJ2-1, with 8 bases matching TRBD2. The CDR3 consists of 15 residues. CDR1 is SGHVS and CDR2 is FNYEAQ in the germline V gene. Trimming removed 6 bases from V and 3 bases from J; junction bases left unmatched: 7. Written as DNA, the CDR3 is TGTGCCAGCAGTCCCGGGACTAGTGGCTACAATGAGCAGTTCTTC. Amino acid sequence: CASSPGTSGYNEQFF.

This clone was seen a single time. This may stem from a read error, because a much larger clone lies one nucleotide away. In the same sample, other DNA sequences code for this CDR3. CDR3 in DNA: TGTGCCAGCAGCTCTCCCGGGGCGCTTGGGCAAGAGACCCAGTACTTT. It codes for CASSSPGALGQETQYF. The chain is built from TRBV7-9 and TRBJ2-5; D is tentatively TRBD1 or TRBD2 (5 bases each). This CDR3 contains 16 residues. The germline V gene encodes CDR1 SEHNR and CDR2 FQNEAQ (reference sequence).

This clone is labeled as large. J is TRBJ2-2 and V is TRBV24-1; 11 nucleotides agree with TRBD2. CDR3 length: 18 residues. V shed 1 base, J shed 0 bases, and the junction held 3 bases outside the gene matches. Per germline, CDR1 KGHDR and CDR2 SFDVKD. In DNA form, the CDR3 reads TGTGCCACCAGTGATTTAGGGACTAGCGGACCGAACACCGGGGAGCTGTTTTTT. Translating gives CATSDLGTSGPNTGELFF.

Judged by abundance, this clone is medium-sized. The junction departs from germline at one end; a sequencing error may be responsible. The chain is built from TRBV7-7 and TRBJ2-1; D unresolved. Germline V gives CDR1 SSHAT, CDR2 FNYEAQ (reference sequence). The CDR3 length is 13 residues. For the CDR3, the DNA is TGTGCTAGCAGCTCCGATCTAGGCACAAAGCAGTTCTTC. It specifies CASSSDLGTKQFF.

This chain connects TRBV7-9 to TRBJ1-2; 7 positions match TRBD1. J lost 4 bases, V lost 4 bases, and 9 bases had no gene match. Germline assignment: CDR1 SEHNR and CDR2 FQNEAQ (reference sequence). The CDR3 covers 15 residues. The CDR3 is CASSSTLTGPYGYTF. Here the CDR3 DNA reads TGTGCCAGCAGCTCCACCCTGACAGGGCCCTATGGCTACACCTTC.

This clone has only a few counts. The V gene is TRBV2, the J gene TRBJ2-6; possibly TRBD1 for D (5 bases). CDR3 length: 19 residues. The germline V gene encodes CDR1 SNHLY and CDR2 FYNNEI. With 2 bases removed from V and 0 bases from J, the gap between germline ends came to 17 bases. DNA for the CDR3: TGTGCCAGCAGTGAACGTATGACAGCGCTTAACTCTGGGGCCAACGTCCTGACTTTC. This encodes CASSERMTALNSGANVLTF. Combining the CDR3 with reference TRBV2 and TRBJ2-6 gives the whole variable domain EPEVTQTPSHQVTQMGQEVILRCVPISNHLYFYWYRQILGQKVEFLVSFYNNEISEKSEIFDDQFSVERPDGSNFTLKIRSTKLEDSAMYFCASSERMTALNSGANVLTFGAGSRLTVL.

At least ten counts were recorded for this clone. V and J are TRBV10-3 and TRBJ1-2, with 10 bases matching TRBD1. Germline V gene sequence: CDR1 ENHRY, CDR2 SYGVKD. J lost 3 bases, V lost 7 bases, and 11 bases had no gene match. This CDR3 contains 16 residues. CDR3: CAITPRQGADHYGYTF. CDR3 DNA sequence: TGTGCCATCACCCCACGACAGGGGGCGGATCACTATGGCTACACCTTC.

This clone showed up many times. CDR3 in DNA: TGTGCCAGCAGCTTACAAGGGACTACGGGGGAGACCCAGTACTTC. Translating gives CASSLQGTTGETQYF. The chain has TRBV11-2 and TRBJ2-5, with 7 bases fitting TRBD2. With 2 bases clipped from V and 5 bases from J, the junction kept 8 bases outside the gene matches. CDR3 length: 15 amino acids. Germline V gives CDR1 SGHAT, CDR2 FQNNGV. Drawing the rest from reference TRBV11-2 and TRBJ2-5, the complete variable domain is EAGVAQSPRYKIIEKRQSVAFWCNPISGHATLYWYQQILGQGPKLLIQFQNNGVVDDSQLPKDRFSAERLKGVDSTLKIQPAKLEDSAVYLCASSLQGTTGETQYFGPGTRLLVL.

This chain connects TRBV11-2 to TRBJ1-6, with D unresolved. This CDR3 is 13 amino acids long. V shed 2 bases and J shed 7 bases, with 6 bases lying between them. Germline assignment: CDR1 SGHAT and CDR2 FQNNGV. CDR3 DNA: TGTGCCAGCAGCTTATATTGGAATTCACCCCTCCACTTT. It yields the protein CASSLYWNSPLHF.

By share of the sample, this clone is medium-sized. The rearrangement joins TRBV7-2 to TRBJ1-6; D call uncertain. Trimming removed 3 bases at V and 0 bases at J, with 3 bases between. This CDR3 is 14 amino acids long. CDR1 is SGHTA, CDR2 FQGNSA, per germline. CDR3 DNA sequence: TGTGCCAGCAGCTTCAGCTCCTATAATTCACCCCTCCACTTT. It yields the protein CASSFSSYNSPLHF.

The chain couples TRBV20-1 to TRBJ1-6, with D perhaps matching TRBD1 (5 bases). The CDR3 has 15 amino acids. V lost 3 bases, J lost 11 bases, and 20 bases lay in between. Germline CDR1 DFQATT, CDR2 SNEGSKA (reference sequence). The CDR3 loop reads CSASGGDRDWPPLHF. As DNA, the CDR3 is TGCAGTGCTAGTGGGGGGGACCGGGATTGGCCACCCCTCCACTTT.

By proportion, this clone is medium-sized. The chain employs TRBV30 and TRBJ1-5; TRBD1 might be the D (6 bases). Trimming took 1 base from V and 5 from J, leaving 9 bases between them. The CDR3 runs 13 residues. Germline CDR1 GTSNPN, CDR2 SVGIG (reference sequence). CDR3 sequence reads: CAWSAGGYQPQHF. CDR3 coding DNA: TGTGCCTGGAGTGCGGGGGGCTATCAGCCCCAGCATTTT.

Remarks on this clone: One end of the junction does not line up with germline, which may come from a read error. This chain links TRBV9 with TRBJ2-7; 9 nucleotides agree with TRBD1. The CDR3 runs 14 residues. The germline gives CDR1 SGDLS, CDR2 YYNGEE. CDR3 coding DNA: TGTGCCAGCATCGTAACTGACAGGGGGTACGAGCAGTACTTC. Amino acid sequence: CASIVTDRGYEQYF. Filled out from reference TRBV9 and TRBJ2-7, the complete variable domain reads DSGVTQTPKHLITATGQRVTLRCSPRSGDLSVYWYQQSLDQGLQFLIQYYNGEERAKGNILERFSAQQFPDLHSELNLSSLELGDSALYFCASIVTDRGYEQYFGPGTRLTVT.

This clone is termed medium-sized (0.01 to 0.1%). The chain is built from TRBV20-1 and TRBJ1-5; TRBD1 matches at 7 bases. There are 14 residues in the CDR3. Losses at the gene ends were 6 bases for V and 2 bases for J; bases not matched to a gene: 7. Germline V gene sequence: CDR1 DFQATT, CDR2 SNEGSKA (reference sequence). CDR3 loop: CSARQGAGNQPQHF. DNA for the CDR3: TGCAGTGCCCGACAGGGAGCGGGCAATCAGCCCCAGCATTTT.

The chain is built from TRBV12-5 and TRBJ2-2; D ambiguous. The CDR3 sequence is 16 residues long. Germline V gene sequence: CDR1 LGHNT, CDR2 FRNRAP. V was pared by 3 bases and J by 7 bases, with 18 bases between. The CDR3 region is CASGLVVGPRSGELFF. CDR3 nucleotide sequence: TGTGCTAGTGGTTTAGTTGTCGGCCCCCGGAGCGGGGAGCTGTTTTTT. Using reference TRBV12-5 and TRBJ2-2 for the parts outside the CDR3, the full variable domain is DARVTQTPRHKVTEMGQEVTMRCQPILGHNTVFWYRQTMMQGLELLAYFRNRAPLDDSGMPKDRFSAEMPDATLATLKIQPSEPRDSAVYFCASGLVVGPRSGELFFGEGSRLTVL.

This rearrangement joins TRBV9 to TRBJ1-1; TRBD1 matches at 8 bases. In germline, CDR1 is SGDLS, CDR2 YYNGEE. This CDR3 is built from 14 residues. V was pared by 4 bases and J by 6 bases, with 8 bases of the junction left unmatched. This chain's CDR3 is CASSSRTGSPEAFF. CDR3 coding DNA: TGTGCCAGCAGCTCGCGGACAGGGAGTCCTGAAGCTTTCTTT.

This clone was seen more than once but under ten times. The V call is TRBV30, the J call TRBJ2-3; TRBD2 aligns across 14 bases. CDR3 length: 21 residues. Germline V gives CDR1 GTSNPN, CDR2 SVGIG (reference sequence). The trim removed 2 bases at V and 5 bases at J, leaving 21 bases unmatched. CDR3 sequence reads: CAWSRPGQGWTSGRLRDTQYF. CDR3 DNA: TGTGCCTGGAGTAGACCGGGACAGGGGTGGACTAGCGGGAGGTTAAGAGATACGCAGTATTTT.

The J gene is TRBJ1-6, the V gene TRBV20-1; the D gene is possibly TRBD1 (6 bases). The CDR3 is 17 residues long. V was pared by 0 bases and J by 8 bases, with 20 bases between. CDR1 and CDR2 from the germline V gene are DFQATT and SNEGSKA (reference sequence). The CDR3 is CSARDALYGGADSPLHF. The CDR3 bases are TGCAGTGCTAGAGATGCCCTTTATGGGGGGGCAGATTCACCCCTCCACTTT.

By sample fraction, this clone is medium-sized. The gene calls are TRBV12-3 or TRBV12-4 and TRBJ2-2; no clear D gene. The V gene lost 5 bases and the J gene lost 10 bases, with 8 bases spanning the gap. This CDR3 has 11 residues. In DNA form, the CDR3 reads TGTGCCAGCAGTCTAACGATGGAGCTGTTTTTT. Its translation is CASSLTMELFF.

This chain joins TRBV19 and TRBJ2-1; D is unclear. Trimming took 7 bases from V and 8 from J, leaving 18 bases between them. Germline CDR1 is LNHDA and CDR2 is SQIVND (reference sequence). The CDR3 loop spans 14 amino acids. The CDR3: CASTQSDRHHEQFF. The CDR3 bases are TGTGCCAGTACCCAAAGTGACCGGCACCATGAGCAGTTCTTC.

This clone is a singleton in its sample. CDR3 sequence: CASSLSGGDYNEQFF. The CDR3 DNA reads as TGTGCCAGCAGCTTAAGCGGGGGGGATTACAATGAGCAGTTCTTC. V usage is TRBV7-2 and J usage is TRBJ2-1; 10 bases map to TRBD2. Trimming removed 2 bases from V and 4 bases from J; junction bases left unmatched: 2. The CDR3 sequence is 15 residues long. The germline CDR1 and CDR2 sequences are SGHTA and FQGNSA. The full variable domain, its missing parts supplied by reference TRBV7-2 and TRBJ2-1, is GAGVSQSPSNKVTEKGKDVELRCDPISGHTALYWYRQSLGQGLEFLIYFQGNSAPDKSGLPSDRFSAERTGGSVSTLTIQRTQQEDSAVYLCASSLSGGDYNEQFFGPGTRLTVL.

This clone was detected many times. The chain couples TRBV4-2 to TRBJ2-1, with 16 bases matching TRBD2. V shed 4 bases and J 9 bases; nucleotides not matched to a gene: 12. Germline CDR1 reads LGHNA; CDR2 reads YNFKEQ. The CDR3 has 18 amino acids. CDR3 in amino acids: CASSLGTSGRARQVEQFF. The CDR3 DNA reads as TGTGCCAGCAGCCTAGGGACTAGCGGGAGGGCCCGCCAGGTTGAGCAGTTCTTC.

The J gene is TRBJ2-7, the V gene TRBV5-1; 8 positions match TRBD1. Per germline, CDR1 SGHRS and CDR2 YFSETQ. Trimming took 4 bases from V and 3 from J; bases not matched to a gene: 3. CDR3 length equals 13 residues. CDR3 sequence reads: CASSVGTGYEQYF. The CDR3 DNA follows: TGCGCCAGCAGCGTAGGGACAGGCTACGAGCAGTACTTC.

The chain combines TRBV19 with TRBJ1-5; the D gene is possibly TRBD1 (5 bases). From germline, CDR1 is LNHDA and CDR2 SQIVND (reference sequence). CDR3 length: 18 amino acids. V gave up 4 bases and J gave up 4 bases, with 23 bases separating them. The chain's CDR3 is CASSRTSGGSGVNQPQHF. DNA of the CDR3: TGTGCCAGTAGTAGGACTTCGGGGGGATCCGGGGTTAATCAGCCCCAGCATTTT.

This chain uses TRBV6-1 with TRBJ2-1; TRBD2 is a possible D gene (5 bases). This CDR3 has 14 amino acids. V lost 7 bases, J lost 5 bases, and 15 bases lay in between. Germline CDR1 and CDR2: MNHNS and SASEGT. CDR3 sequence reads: CASTRAGYDNEQFF. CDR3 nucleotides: TGTGCCAGCACTAGGGCGGGTTACGACAATGAGCAGTTCTTC.

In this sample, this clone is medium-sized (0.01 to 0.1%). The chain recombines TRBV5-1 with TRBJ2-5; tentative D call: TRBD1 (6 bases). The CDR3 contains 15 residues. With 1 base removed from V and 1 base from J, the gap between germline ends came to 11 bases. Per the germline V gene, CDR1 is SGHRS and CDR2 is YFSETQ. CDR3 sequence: CASSLIGQSQETQYF. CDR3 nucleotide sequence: TGCGCCAGCAGCTTGATTGGACAGAGCCAAGAGACCCAGTACTTC.

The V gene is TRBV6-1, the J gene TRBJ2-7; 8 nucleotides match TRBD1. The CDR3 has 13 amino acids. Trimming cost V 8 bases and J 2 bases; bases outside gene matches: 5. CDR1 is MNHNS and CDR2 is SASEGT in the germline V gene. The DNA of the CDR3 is TGTGCCAGCCTCCCGGACAGGGCCTACGAGCAGTACTTC. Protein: CASLPDRAYEQYF.

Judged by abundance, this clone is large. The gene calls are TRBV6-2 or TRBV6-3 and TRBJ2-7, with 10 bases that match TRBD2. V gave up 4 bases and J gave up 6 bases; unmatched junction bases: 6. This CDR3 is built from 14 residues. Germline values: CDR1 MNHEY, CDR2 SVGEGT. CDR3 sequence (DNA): TGTGCCAGCAGTTCTAGCGGGAGAAGTGGCGAGCAGTACTTC. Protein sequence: CASSSSGRSGEQYF.

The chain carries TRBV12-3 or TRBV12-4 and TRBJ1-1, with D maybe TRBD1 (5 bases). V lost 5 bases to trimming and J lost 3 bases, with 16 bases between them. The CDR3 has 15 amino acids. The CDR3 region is CASSGEGQGDTEAFF. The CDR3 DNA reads TGTGCCAGCAGTGGGGAAGGGCAGGGTGACACTGAAGCTTTCTTT.